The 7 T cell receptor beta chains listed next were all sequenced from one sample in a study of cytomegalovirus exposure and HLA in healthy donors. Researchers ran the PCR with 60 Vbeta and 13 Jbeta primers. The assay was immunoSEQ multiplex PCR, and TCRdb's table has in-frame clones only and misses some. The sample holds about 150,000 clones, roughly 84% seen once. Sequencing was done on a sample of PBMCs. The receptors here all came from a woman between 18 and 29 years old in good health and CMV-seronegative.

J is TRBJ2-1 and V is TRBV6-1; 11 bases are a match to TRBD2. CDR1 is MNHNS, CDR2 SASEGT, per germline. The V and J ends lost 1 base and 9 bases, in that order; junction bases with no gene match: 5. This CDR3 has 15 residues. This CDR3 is CASSEDSGGASEQFF. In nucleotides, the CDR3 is TGTGCCAGCAGTGAAGATAGCGGGGGGGCCAGTGAGCAGTTCTTC.

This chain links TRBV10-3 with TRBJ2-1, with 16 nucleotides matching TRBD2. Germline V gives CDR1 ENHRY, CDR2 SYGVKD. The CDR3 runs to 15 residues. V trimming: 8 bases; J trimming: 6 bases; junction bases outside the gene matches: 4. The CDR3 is CAIQGLAGGLNEQFF. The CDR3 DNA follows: TGTGCCATCCAGGGACTAGCGGGAGGGCTCAATGAGCAGTTCTTC.

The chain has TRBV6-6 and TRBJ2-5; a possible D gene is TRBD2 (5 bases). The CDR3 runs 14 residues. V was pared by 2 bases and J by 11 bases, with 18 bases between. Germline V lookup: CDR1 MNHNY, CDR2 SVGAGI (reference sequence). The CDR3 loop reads CASSYEAGTWEQYF. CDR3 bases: TGTGCCAGCAGTTACGAGGCAGGCACCTGGGAGCAGTACTTC.

CDR3 in DNA: TGCGCCAGCAGCCAAGGTCGTCTGCGGGACGACCCGATTCCGAGCGAGCAGTACTTC. Translation: CASSQGRLRDDPIPSEQYF. The chain is built from TRBV4-3 and TRBJ2-7, with TRBD2 as a possible D gene (6 bases). V lost 1 base and J lost 6, with 28 bases in between. This CDR3 comprises 19 residues. Germline CDR1 is LGHNA and CDR2 is YSLEER.

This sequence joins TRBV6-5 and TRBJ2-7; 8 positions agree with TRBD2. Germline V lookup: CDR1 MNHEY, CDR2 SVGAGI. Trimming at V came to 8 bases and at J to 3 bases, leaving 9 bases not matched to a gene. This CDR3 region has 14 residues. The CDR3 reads CASASGRTGYEQYF. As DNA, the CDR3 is TGTGCCAGCGCCAGCGGGAGAACGGGCTACGAGCAGTACTTC.

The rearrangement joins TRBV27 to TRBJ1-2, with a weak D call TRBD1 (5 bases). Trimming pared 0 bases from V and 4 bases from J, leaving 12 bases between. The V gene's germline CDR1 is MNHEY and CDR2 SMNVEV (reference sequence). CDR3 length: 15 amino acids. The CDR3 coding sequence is TGTGCCAGCAGTTTATCATGGGGAGGGACCTATGGCTACACCTTC. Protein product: CASSLSWGGTYGYTF.

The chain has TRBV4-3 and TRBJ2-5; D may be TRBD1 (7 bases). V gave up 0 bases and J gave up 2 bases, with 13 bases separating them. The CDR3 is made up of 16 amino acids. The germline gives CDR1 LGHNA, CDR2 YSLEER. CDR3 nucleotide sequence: TGCGCCAGCAGCCAAGATCGGGGGACAGTACAAGAGACCCAGTACTTC. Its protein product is CASSQDRGTVQETQYF.